This TCR beta chain was captured by sequencing in a study of blood T cells in healthy people across ages. Findings of the study overall: There were more naive CD4+ cells and higher diversity in long-lived donors than in aged donors.

The donors, all healthy, were Caucasians living in Russia, aged roughly 6 to 90. Peripheral blood was drawn, around 9.5 milliliters per donor. Next came a second PCR, run for 7 to 11 cycles, which used a sample-barcoded 5' primer along with a J-beta primer mix. Each cDNA molecule received a tag from a template-switch adaptor that had 12 random nucleotides. One entry per CDR3 protein, called by TCRdb with MiXCR from the 5' RACE reads. The sample shows 800,000 to 950,000 distinct CDR3 sequences, about 48% of them seen only once. Germline-derived CDR1 and CDR2 are SEHNR and FQNEAQ (reference sequence). V gave up 7 bases and J gave up 0 bases, with 7 bases separating them. This CDR3 has 12 amino acids. This clonotype was found a few times. The antigen is unknown.

V is TRBV7-9 and J is TRBJ2-7; D is ambiguous. This clonotype was obtained from a man aged 30-40 years in good health. The sample taken for sequencing was blood. The DNA for the CDR3 is TGTGCCAGCACCGCGAGCTCCTACGAGCAGTACTTC. Translating it yields CASTASSYEQYF.